The clone carrying this T cell receptor beta chain was counted ten times or more. What it binds is unknown. This CDR3 spans 15 amino acids. The ends were cut back, 3 bases at V and 4 bases at J, with 16 bases in the middle. CDR1 and CDR2 from the germline V gene are SGHRS and YFSETQ. This sample stems from a study of CD8 T cells in ankylosing spondylitis. Findings and limits, study-wide: Made up of several highly homologous variants, a TCR beta motif appeared characteristic of ankylosing spondylitis blood. Disease-linked clones proved CD8+ and comparatively uncommon in peripheral blood. Earlier work had already found some motif variants in reactive arthritis synovial fluid and blood. Reportedly, matched ankylosing spondylitis synovial fluid was significantly enriched for disease-linked clones.

Quantitative 5'-RACE was performed with molecular barcodes, and it yielded the TCR beta libraries. TCRdb fed the 5' RACE reads into MiXCR, producing one record per CDR3 protein. The data show about 840,000 distinct CDR3 sequences, roughly 10% seen once. Sequencing used blood, either unsorted or a sorted T cell fraction (not recorded which). The chain employs TRBV5-1 and TRBJ1-1, with D maybe TRBD1 (5 bases). The clonotype was recovered from a male donor with ankylosing spondylitis. DNA for the CDR3: TGCGCCAGCAGCTCGGGGGAGCCGTCCGGCACTGAAGCTTTCTTT. Translated: CASSSGEPSGTEAFF.